This T cell receptor (beta chain) was captured by sequencing in a study of T-cell reconstitution after alpha-beta-depleted transplantation in children. Study-wide results and caveats: In patients about two months after transplant, alpha-beta T cells reportedly arose from several hundred expanded graft clones.

Note on this clonotype: Its antigen is undetermined.

V lost 5 bases and J lost 4, with 14 bases in between. Germline loops: CDR1 MNHEY, CDR2 SMNVEV (reference sequence). The CDR3 consists of 14 residues. It was with unique molecular identifiers that the TCRbeta library was prepared. MiXCR, applied by TCRdb to the PCR reads, yields one record per CDR3 protein. The top ten hold around 17% of the sample, which has 85,000 to 120,000 distinct CDR3 sequences, about 7.5% seen once. The receptor was isolated from a boy aged 2 to 10 with acute lymphoblastic leukemia, due to receive a stem cell transplant. The genes are TRBV27 and TRBJ1-2, with TRBD1 as a possible D gene (5 bases). The sample in question was PBMCs, obtained before TCRalphabeta/CD19-depleted stem cell transplant. CDR3 bases: TGTGCCAGCAGTCGGGAGGGGCGAGGCTATGGCTACACCTTC. Translating gives CASSREGRGYGYTF.